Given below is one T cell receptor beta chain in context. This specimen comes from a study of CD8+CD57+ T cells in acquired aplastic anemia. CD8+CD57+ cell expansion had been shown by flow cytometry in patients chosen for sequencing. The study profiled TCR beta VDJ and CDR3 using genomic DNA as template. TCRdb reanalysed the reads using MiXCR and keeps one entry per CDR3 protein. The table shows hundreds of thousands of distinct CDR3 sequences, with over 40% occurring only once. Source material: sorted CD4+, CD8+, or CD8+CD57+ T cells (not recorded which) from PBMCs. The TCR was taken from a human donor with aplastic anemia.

This chain's CDR3 is CASTLGQGTEQYF. CDR3 DNA: TGTGCCAGTACCCTGGGACAGGGAACCGAGCAGTACTTC. The chain recombines TRBV19 with TRBJ2-7; 9 bases align to TRBD1. The CDR3 has 13 residues. The V gene's germline CDR1 is LNHDA and CDR2 SQIVND (reference sequence). The J segment lost 6 bases and the V segment lost 7 bases, leaving 7 bases of the junction unmatched.